Presented here are 13 T cell receptor beta chains from one specimen sequenced in a study of cytomegalovirus exposure and HLA in healthy donors. Profiling relied on immunoSEQ multiplex PCR, and the TCRdb table lists in-frame clones only, not all of them. The sample records about 260,000 clones, 90% being singletons. Sequenced material: PBMCs. These receptors were taken from a woman aged 30 to 39 in good health and CMV-seronegative.

V and J are TRBV2 and TRBJ1-3; possible D gene TRBD1, 5 bases. Trimming removed 4 bases at V and 2 bases at J, with 9 bases between. Germline V gene lookup returns CDR1 SNHLY and CDR2 FYNNEI. CDR3 length: 14 residues. The CDR3 bases are TGTGCCAGCAGTGGAGGGGTAGCTGGAAACACCATATATTTT. This translates into CASSGGVAGNTIYF.

This chain links TRBV6-5 with TRBJ2-7; 7 positions agree with TRBD1. The CDR3 extends over 14 amino acids. The V and J ends lost 5 bases and 5 bases, in that order; junction bases with no gene match: 9. The germline CDR1 and CDR2 sequences are MNHEY and SVGAGI. The DNA for the CDR3 is TGTGCCAGCAGTAAGCGACAGGGTGGTGACGAGCAGTACTTC. Translated, it gives CASSKRQGGDEQYF.

The V call is TRBV29-1, the J call TRBJ2-5; weak D call: TRBD2 (6 bases). Looked up from germline, CDR1 is SQVTM and CDR2 is ANQGSEA. The CDR3 contains 13 residues. The ends were cut back, 4 bases at V and 5 bases at J, with 14 bases in the middle. The CDR3 loop is CSVALVRGETQYF. For the CDR3, the DNA is TGCAGCGTTGCCCTGGTTCGGGGGGAGACCCAGTACTTC.

This clone has just one count. The V and J genes are TRBV28 and TRBJ2-7, with D unresolved. V was shortened by 2 bases and J by 1 base, with 6 bases between the two germline ends. CDR1 is MDHEN, CDR2 SYDVKM, per germline. CDR3 size: 13 residues. The CDR3 loop reads CASSLTTSYEQYF. The CDR3 coding sequence is TGTGCCAGCAGTTTAACGACTTCCTACGAGCAGTACTTC.

This chain uses TRBV27 with TRBJ2-7, with a possible D match to TRBD2 (6 bases). The CDR3 consists of 16 residues. Germline CDR1 is MNHEY and CDR2 is SMNVEV (reference sequence). V lost 5 bases, J lost 6 bases, and 23 bases lay in between. DNA for the CDR3: TGTGCCAGCAGTCCGGTGGGAGGATCCCGTCCGGGCGAGCAGTACTTC. It is translated as CASSPVGGSRPGEQYF.

The rearrangement joins TRBV19 to TRBJ2-6; the D is unclear. The germline V gene encodes CDR1 LNHDA and CDR2 SQIVND (reference sequence). V was cut by 8 bases and J by 5 bases, with 4 bases left in between. The CDR3 loop spans 11 amino acids. The CDR3 DNA sequence: TGTGCCAGTCGGTGGGCCAACGTCCTGACTTTC. Protein product: CASRWANVLTF.

The J gene is TRBJ1-1, the V gene TRBV28, with 9 bases lining up with TRBD1. The CDR3 is made up of 18 amino acids. After removal of 2 bases from V and 0 bases from J, the junction contained 10 bases not matched to a gene. Germline-derived CDR1 and CDR2 are MDHEN and SYDVKM. The CDR3 region has the DNA TGTGCCAGCAGTTTACTGGGACAGGGTGGCGGAATGAACACTGAAGCTTTCTTT. Translated: CASSLLGQGGGMNTEAFF.

The J gene is TRBJ2-7, the V gene TRBV5-6; 7 bases map to TRBD1. V was pared by 4 bases and J by 3 bases, with 7 bases of the junction left unmatched. CDR1 is SGHDT, CDR2 YYEEEE, per germline. The CDR3 spans 14 residues. In DNA, the CDR3 is TGTGCCAGCAGCCCGGACAGGCCTATCTACGAGCAGTACTTC. Its protein is CASSPDRPIYEQYF.

The J gene is TRBJ2-3, the V gene TRBV6-5; 9 bases are shared with TRBD2. The germline gives CDR1 MNHEY, CDR2 SVGAGI. The CDR3 is 15 residues long. J gave up 4 bases and V 2 bases, and 4 bases lay outside the gene matches. The CDR3 loop is CASSYEGGRADTQYF. CDR3 nucleotides: TGTGCCAGCAGTTACGAGGGCGGGAGGGCAGATACGCAGTATTTT.

This sequence joins TRBV4-2 and TRBJ1-2; 9 positions agree with TRBD1. The CDR3 runs 17 residues. CDR1 is LGHNA, CDR2 YNFKEQ, per germline. J gave up 5 bases and V 7 bases, and 17 bases lay outside the gene matches. CDR3 nucleotides: TGTGCCAGCACTAAACTTGGGTGGGACAGGGATAATTATGGCTACACCTTC. Translated, it gives CASTKLGWDRDNYGYTF.

V usage is TRBV6-6 and J usage is TRBJ1-1, with D unresolved. The germline V gene has CDR1 MNHNY and CDR2 SVGAGI (reference sequence). Trimming removed 0 bases from V and 2 bases from J, with 10 bases in between. This CDR3 has 15 amino acids. CDR3 sequence (DNA): TGTGCCAGCAGTTACTCGTGGGCCGGAAACACTGAAGCTTTCTTT. Translation: CASSYSWAGNTEAFF.

Details on this clone: Other DNA sequences of this sample code for an identical CDR3. The chain has TRBV5-1 and TRBJ2-2; D gene unclear. Germline values: CDR1 SGHRS, CDR2 YFSETQ. The V gene lost 0 bases and the J gene lost 1 base, with 7 bases spanning the gap. This CDR3 contains 15 residues. The CDR3 DNA follows: TGCGCCAGCAGCTTGGCTGCAGGGAACACCGGGGAGCTGTTTTTT. Translated, it gives CASSLAAGNTGELFF.

V usage is TRBV9 and J usage is TRBJ2-3; 11 bases match TRBD1. Germline V gene data show CDR1 as SGDLS and CDR2 as YYNGEE. The V gene end was trimmed by 3 bases and the J gene end by 4 bases; junction bases not matched to a gene: 4. The CDR3 is 15 residues long. CDR3 sequence reads: CASSGGQGAADTQYF. The CDR3 nucleotides are TGTGCCAGCAGCGGCGGACAGGGGGCAGCAGATACGCAGTATTTT.